This T cell receptor (beta chain) was captured by sequencing in a study of response to subunit inactivated influenza vaccine. General study points: It was the authors' suggestion that each seasonal influenza vaccination recruits few new T cells.

The CDR3 extends over 14 amino acids. V lost 3 bases and J 0 bases, leaving 8 bases between the germline ends. MiXCR, applied by TCRdb to the RT-PCR reads, yields one record per CDR3 protein. There are 650,000 to 800,000 distinct CDR3 sequences in the sample; less than 20% occur only once, and 11% lies in the top ten. Worth noting for this clonotype: Its target is not known.

The sequence came from a man in his forties or fifties who received an inactivated influenza vaccine. The sample in question was PBMCs from blood, obtained less than 6 days after vaccination. The chain has TRBV12-3 or TRBV12-4 and TRBJ1-1; D remains ambiguous. CDR3 region: CASSFSSMNTEAFF. The DNA of the CDR3 is TGTGCCAGCAGTTTTAGCAGCATGAACACTGAAGCTTTCTTT.